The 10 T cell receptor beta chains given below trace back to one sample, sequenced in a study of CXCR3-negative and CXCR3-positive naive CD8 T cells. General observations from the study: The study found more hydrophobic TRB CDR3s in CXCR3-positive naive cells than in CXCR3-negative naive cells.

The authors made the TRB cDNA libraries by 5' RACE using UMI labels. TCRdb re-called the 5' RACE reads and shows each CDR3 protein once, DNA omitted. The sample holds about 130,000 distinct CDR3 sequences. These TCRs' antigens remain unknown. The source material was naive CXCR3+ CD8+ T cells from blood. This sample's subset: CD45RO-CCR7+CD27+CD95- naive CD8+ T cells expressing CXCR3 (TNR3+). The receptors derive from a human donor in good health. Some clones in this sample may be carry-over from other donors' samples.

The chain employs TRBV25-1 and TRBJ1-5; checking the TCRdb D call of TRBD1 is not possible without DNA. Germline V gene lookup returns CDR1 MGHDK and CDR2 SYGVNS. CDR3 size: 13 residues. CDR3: CASGVTGDQPQHF.

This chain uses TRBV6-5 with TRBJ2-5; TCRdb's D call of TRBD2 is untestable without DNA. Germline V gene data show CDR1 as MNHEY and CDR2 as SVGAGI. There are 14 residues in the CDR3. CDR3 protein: CASTLWEGEETQYF.

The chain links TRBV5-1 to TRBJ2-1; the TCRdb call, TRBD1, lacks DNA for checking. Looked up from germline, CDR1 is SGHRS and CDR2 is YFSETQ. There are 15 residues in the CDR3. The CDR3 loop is CASSLGQTIYNEQFF.

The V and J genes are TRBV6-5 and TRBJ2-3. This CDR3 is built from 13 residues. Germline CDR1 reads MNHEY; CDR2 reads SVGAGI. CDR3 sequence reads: CASSYSQSDTQYF.

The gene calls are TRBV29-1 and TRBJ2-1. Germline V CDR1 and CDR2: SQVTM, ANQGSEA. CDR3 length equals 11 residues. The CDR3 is CSGNSYNEQFF.

The CDR3: CASCSPTRGNTEAFF. This chain joins TRBV7-8 and TRBJ1-1; TCRdb selects TRBD1, and the lack of DNA leaves this call unchecked. CDR1 and CDR2 from the germline V gene are SGHVS and FQNEAQ. The CDR3 is 15 residues long.

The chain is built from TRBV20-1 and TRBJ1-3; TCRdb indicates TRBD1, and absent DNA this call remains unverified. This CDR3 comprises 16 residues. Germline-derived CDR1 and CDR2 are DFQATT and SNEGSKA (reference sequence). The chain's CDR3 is CSARPFGQGTGNTIYF.

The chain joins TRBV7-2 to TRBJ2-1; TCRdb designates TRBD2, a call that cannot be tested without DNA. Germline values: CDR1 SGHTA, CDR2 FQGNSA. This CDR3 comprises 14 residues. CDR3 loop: CAITPGREVDEQFF.

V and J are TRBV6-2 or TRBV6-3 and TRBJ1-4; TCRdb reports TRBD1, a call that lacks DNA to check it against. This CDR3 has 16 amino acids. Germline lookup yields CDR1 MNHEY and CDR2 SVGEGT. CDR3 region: CASSLTQGDAWEKLFF.

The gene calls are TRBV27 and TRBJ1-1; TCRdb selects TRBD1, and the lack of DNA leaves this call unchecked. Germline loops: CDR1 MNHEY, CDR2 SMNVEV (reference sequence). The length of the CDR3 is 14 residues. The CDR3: CASSFYQGGTEAFF.